A selection of T cell receptor beta chains follows, all from one sample in a study of blood T cell repertoires in COVID-19. The assay was immunoSEQ multiplex PCR, and TCRdb's table has in-frame clones only and misses some. The profile covers about 210,000 clones, with roughly 80% appearing a single time and about 8.3% taken by the ten largest. What was sequenced was peripheral blood. All receptors come from a woman of 80 years or more with COVID-19, enrolled during active disease. Both conserved end residues are part of each CDR3. D genes are given only for firm matches. The size field is filled for only some rows; it gives once, few, many or a size class.

d_gene: .; abundance: .; v_gene: TRBV29-1; len: 11; j_gene: TRBJ1-1; CDR3aa: CSVRGSTEAFF; CDR3nt: TGCAGCGTTAGGGGGAGTACTGAAGCTTTCTTT
d_gene: TRBD1; abundance: .; v_gene: TRBV28; len: 14; j_gene: TRBJ1-2; CDR3aa: CASSSPGGRYGYTF; CDR3nt: TGTGCCAGCAGTTCTCCAGGGGGCCGGTATGGCTACACCTTC
d_gene: .; abundance: .; v_gene: TRBV18; len: 14; j_gene: TRBJ1-1; CDR3aa: CASSPDWANTEAFF; CDR3nt: TGTGCCAGCTCACCGGACTGGGCGAACACTGAAGCTTTCTTT
d_gene: .; abundance: .; v_gene: TRBV7-9; len: 14; j_gene: TRBJ2-1; CDR3aa: CASSLGSRGNEQFF; CDR3nt: TGTGCCAGCAGCTTAGGATCACGCGGGAATGAGCAGTTCTTC
d_gene: .; abundance: .; v_gene: TRBV4-1; len: 15; j_gene: TRBJ1-2; CDR3aa: CASSQSETAPGGYTF; CDR3nt: TGCGCCAGCAGCCAATCGGAGACAGCCCCTGGTGGCTACACCTTC
d_gene: .; abundance: once; v_gene: TRBV6-5; len: 13; j_gene: TRBJ1-1; CDR3aa: CASSLGPRTEAFF; CDR3nt: TGTGCCAGCAGTCTCGGCCCGAGGACTGAAGCTTTCTTT
d_gene: .; abundance: once; v_gene: TRBV7-2; len: 15; j_gene: TRBJ2-7; CDR3aa: CASSLALGSSYEQYF; CDR3nt: TGTGCCAGCAGCTTAGCGCTGGGCAGCTCCTACGAGCAGTACTTC
d_gene: TRBD1; abundance: .; v_gene: TRBV4-1; len: 15; j_gene: TRBJ1-2; CDR3aa: CASSQEGTDLYGYTF; CDR3nt: TGCGCCAGCAGCCAAGAGGGGACAGACCTATATGGCTACACCTTC
d_gene: .; abundance: .; v_gene: TRBV5-4; len: 14; j_gene: TRBJ1-1; CDR3aa: CASSLTGMNTEAFF; CDR3nt: TGTGCCAGCAGCCTCACAGGGATGAACACTGAAGCTTTCTTT
d_gene: .; abundance: .; v_gene: TRBV29-1; len: 15; j_gene: TRBJ2-2; CDR3aa: CSGRRGNQNTGELFF; CDR3nt: TGCAGCGGCAGGCGGGGCAACCAGAACACCGGGGAGCTGTTTTTT
d_gene: .; abundance: .; v_gene: TRBV9; len: 14; j_gene: TRBJ2-3; CDR3aa: CASSVGGSTDTQYF; CDR3nt: TGTGCCAGCAGCGTAGGAGGCAGCACAGATACGCAGTATTTT
d_gene: .; abundance: .; v_gene: TRBV3-1/TRBV3-2; len: 16; j_gene: TRBJ2-3; CDR3aa: CASSHTAPGLQGTQYF; CDR3nt: TGTGCCAGCAGCCACACGGCCCCGGGACTCCAGGGTACGCAGTATTTT
d_gene: TRBD1; abundance: .; v_gene: TRBV10-3; len: 17; j_gene: TRBJ2-7; CDR3aa: CARKRRSGTESSYEQYF; CDR3nt: TGTGCCAGGAAACGACGATCCGGGACAGAGTCCTCCTACGAGCAGTACTTC
d_gene: TRBD2; abundance: .; v_gene: TRBV5-4; len: 16; j_gene: TRBJ2-7; CDR3aa: CASSLPGLASPYEQYF; CDR3nt: TGTGCCAGCAGCTTGCCGGGACTAGCGTCCCCCTACGAGCAGTACTTC
d_gene: TRBD1; abundance: .; v_gene: TRBV15; len: 18; j_gene: TRBJ2-7; CDR3aa: CATSRGIAGTAGRVEQYF; CDR3nt: TGTGCCACCAGCAGAGGGATCGCCGGGACAGCCGGGCGAGTCGAGCAGTACTTC
d_gene: TRBD2; abundance: .; v_gene: TRBV6-1; len: 15; j_gene: TRBJ2-3; CDR3aa: CASSERGVSTDTQYF; CDR3nt: TGTGCCAGCAGTGAACGGGGGGTAAGCACAGATACGCAGTATTTT
d_gene: .; abundance: .; v_gene: TRBV9; len: 15; j_gene: TRBJ1-3; CDR3aa: CASSVGGGEMNTIYF; CDR3nt: TGTGCCAGCAGCGTAGGGGGAGGGGAGATGAACACCATATATTTT
d_gene: TRBD1; abundance: .; v_gene: TRBV6-5; len: 13; j_gene: TRBJ1-4; CDR3aa: CASHRGLNEKLFF; CDR3nt: TGTGCCAGCCACAGGGGATTAAATGAAAAACTGTTTTTT